The sample holds a few counts of the clone carrying this T cell receptor (beta chain). Assay: immunoSEQ multiplex PCR; the TCRdb copy retains only in-frame clones and omits some. The sample lists thousands of clones, 20% to 25% occurring once. The data are from a study of sequential checkpoint blockade in melanoma. Treatment reported: randomized to nivolumab then ipilimumab (arm A) or the reverse (arm B). Specimen: tumor tissue (inferred from file names), collected from a patient given nivolumab and ipilimumab in sequence. This clonotype originated in a human donor with melanoma.

The chain's CDR3 is CASSETPGVVEQYF. CDR3 DNA sequence: TGTGCCAGCAGCGAAACGCCGGGGGTGGTCGAGCAGTACTTC. V gene TRBV7-6 combines with J gene TRBJ2-7; D perhaps matches TRBD2 (6 bases). With 5 bases removed from V and 6 bases from J, the gap between germline ends came to 17 bases. The germline CDR1 and CDR2 sequences are SGHVS and FNYEAQ. The CDR3 length is 14 residues. The whole variable domain, filled in from reference TRBV7-6 and TRBJ2-7, reads GAGVSQSPRYKVTKRGQDVALRCDPISGHVSLYWYRQALGQGPEFLTYFNYEAQQDKSGLPNDRFSAERPEGSISTLTIQRTEQRDSAMYRCASSETPGVVEQYFGPGTRLTVT.